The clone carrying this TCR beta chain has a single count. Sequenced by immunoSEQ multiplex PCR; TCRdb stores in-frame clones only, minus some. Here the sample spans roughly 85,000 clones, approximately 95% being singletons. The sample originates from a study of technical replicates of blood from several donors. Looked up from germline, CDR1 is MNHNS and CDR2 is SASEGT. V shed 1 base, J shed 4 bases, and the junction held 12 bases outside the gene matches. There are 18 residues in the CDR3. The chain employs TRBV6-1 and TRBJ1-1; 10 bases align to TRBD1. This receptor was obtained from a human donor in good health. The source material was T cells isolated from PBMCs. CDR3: CASSEDGTGAAIGTEAFF. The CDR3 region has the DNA TGTGCCAGCAGTGAAGATGGGACAGGGGCTGCTATCGGCACTGAAGCTTTCTTT.